Listed here are 8 T cell receptor beta chains from one sample, sequenced in a study of shared clonotypes between healthy human individuals. The table came from immunoSEQ multiplex PCR; TCRdb's copy has only in-frame clones and leaves some out. The sample shows 2 million to 2.5 million clones, under 95% of them seen only once. The sample was naive CD4+ T cells from PBMCs. The subset: CD45RA+ positively selected. The receptors originated from a man aged 18-30 years in good health. Some clones in this sample may be carry-over from other donors' samples.

The chain recombines TRBV25-1 with TRBJ2-3; maybe TRBD2 (6 bases). The germline gives CDR1 MGHDK, CDR2 SYGVNS. The CDR3 spans 15 residues. V gave up 2 bases and J gave up 10 bases, with 19 bases separating them. DNA for the CDR3: TGTGCCAGCAGTGAAAAATTACCGACTAGGGATCCGCAGTATTTT. Amino acid sequence: CASSEKLPTRDPQYF.

The V gene is TRBV10-3, the J gene TRBJ1-2, with TRBD1 as a possible D gene (5 bases). Trimming took off 0 bases at V and 12 bases at J, with 17 bases between the two ends. Germline V gene lookup returns CDR1 ENHRY and CDR2 SYGVKD. The CDR3 consists of 14 residues. DNA for the CDR3: TGTGCCATCAGTGAGTCGGTCGGGGCCCCCGAGAACACCTTC. It specifies CAISESVGAPENTF.

V gene TRBV7-2 combines with J gene TRBJ2-3; D remains unclear. The germline V and J ends were trimmed by 0 bases and 1 base, with 8 bases remaining between them. The CDR3 spans 15 residues. Germline CDR1 SGHTA, CDR2 FQGNSA. Here the CDR3 DNA reads TGTGCCAGCAGCTTAGCGCGGATTCGCACAGATACGCAGTATTTT. Its protein product is CASSLARIRTDTQYF.

The CDR3 bases are TGTGCCAGCAGCTTCTATGGTGAGCAGTACTTC. Residues: CASSFYGEQYF. This chain joins TRBV11-1 and TRBJ2-7; D remains ambiguous. Trimming left V 3 bases short and J 7 bases short, with 7 bases between. Per the germline V gene, CDR1 is SGHAT and CDR2 is FQDESV (reference sequence). CDR3 size: 11 residues. The full variable domain, completed using reference TRBV11-1 and TRBJ2-7, is EAEVAQSPRYKITEKSQAVAFWCDPISGHATLYWYRQILGQGPELLVQFQDESVVDDSQLPKDRFSAERLKGVDSTLKIQPAELGDSAMYLCASSFYGEQYFGPGTRLTVT.

V is TRBV7-3 and J is TRBJ2-3; possible D gene TRBD2, 5 bases. The CDR3 has 15 residues. Per germline, CDR1 SGHTA and CDR2 FQGTGA. V was trimmed by 3 bases and J by 3 bases, leaving 13 bases between them. The CDR3 nucleotides are TGTGCCAGCAGCTTCGACGCTAGCCCGACAGATACGCAGTATTTT. Amino acid sequence: CASSFDASPTDTQYF.

V and J are TRBV27 and TRBJ1-1, with D maybe TRBD1 (5 bases). The ends were cut back, 7 bases at V and 0 bases at J, with 12 bases in the middle. CDR1 and CDR2 from the germline V gene are MNHEY and SMNVEV (reference sequence). The CDR3 sequence is 14 residues long. Written as DNA, the CDR3 is TGTGCCAGCACCATGGGACCCTTGAACACTGAAGCTTTCTTT. Its translation is CASTMGPLNTEAFF.

V is TRBV27 and J is TRBJ2-7; D call uncertain. V was shortened by 1 base and J by 6 bases, with 13 bases between the two germline ends. CDR3 size: 14 residues. From germline, CDR1 is MNHEY and CDR2 SMNVEV (reference sequence). CDR3 loop: CASSLFSRSSEQYF. In nucleotides, the CDR3 is TGTGCCAGCAGTTTATTCTCCAGGAGTTCCGAGCAGTACTTC.

V gene TRBV6-1 combines with J gene TRBJ2-1; D uncertain. The CDR3 is 14 residues long. V was pared by 8 bases and J by 0 bases, with 11 bases between. The germline V gene encodes CDR1 MNHNS and CDR2 SASEGT. CDR3 DNA: TGTGCCAGCCGACCCTCCTACTCCTACAATGAGCAGTTCTTC. Translating gives CASRPSYSYNEQFF.